The 3 T cell receptor beta chains reported below all come from one sample, sequenced in a study of blood T cell repertoires in COVID-19. Some clones are missing from TCRdb's copy, which holds only in-frame ones; the method was immunoSEQ multiplex PCR. The sample holds more than 95,000 clones, around four fifths seen once. The source material was peripheral blood. Source of these receptors: a man aged 60 to 75 with acute or convalescent COVID-19.

The chain joins TRBV28 to TRBJ1-1; unclear D gene. Per germline, CDR1 MDHEN and CDR2 SYDVKM. This CDR3 spans 14 amino acids. Deletions cut 7 bases from V and 1 base from J, with 13 bases between. DNA of the CDR3: TGTGCCAGCAAGATGGGAGGGCCGAACACTGAAGCTTTCTTT. Protein: CASKMGGPNTEAFF. The variable domain in full, completed from reference TRBV28 and TRBJ1-1, reads DVKVTQSSRYLVKRTGEKVFLECVQDMDHENMFWYRQDPGLGLRLIYFSYDVKMKEKGDIPEGYSVSREKKERFSLILESASTNQTSMYLCASKMGGPNTEAFFGQGTRLTVV.

The V call is TRBV6-5, the J call TRBJ1-1, with D possibly being TRBD1 (6 bases). CDR3 length equals 13 residues. The germline V gene encodes CDR1 MNHEY and CDR2 SVGAGI. V dropped 4 bases and J dropped 6 bases, with 12 bases sitting between them. In DNA form, the CDR3 reads TGTGCCAGCAGTTTACAAACAGGGTCTGAAGCTTTCTTT. Its protein is CASSLQTGSEAFF.

The chain has TRBV15 and TRBJ2-2; 10 bases map to TRBD2. The germline V gene encodes CDR1 LNHNV and CDR2 YYDKDF (reference sequence). V was pared by 0 bases and J by 7 bases, with 11 bases of the junction left unmatched. The CDR3 spans 18 residues. Written as DNA, the CDR3 is TGTGCCACCAGCAGAGAGCTAGCGGGAGAGACCGCGGACGGGGAGCTGTTTTTT. Translating gives CATSRELAGETADGELFF.